One and the same sample provided the 20 T cell receptor beta chains below, sequenced in a study of cytomegalovirus exposure and HLA in healthy donors. It was with 60 Vbeta and 13 Jbeta primers that the PCR ran. The method was immunoSEQ multiplex PCR; TCRdb's version includes in-frame clones alone and lacks a portion of them. The repertoire holds about 150,000 clones, with approximately 85% as singletons. Sequenced sample: PBMCs. The source is a woman in her fifties or sixties in good health and CMV-seropositive.

J is TRBJ2-7 and V is TRBV5-1; TRBD1 matches at 7 bases. CDR3 length: 15 residues. Per the germline V gene, CDR1 is SGHRS and CDR2 is YFSETQ. Trimming took 4 bases from V and 6 from J; bases not matched to a gene: 13. The CDR3 DNA follows: TGCGCCAGCAGCCCCACGTCGGACAGGTCTGGCGAGCAGTACTTC. Its protein is CASSPTSDRSGEQYF.

The chain is built from TRBV5-8 and TRBJ2-7; 8 nucleotides line up with TRBD2. The CDR3 loop spans 15 amino acids. Germline CDR1 is SGHTS and CDR2 is YDEGEE. The ends lost 4 bases at V and 2 bases at J; junction bases unmatched: 8. DNA of the CDR3: TGTGCCAGCAGCCGGGGGGGGACGGGAGCCTACGAGCAGTACTTC. Its protein product is CASSRGGTGAYEQYF.

The V call is TRBV6-1, the J call TRBJ1-4; no reliable D call. Germline values: CDR1 MNHNS, CDR2 SASEGT. The CDR3 runs to 13 residues. V lost 3 bases and J 4 bases, leaving 6 bases between the germline ends. CDR3 region: CASSDRVNEKLFF. CDR3 bases: TGTGCCAGCAGTGACCGTGTTAATGAAAAACTGTTTTTT.

This clone was detected once. The genes are TRBV7-9 and TRBJ1-1; the match to TRBD1 covers 7 bases. This CDR3 has 14 amino acids. Germline V gives CDR1 SEHNR, CDR2 FQNEAQ (reference sequence). After removal of 5 bases from V and 7 bases from J, the junction contained 10 bases not matched to a gene. The CDR3 reads CASSTLTGSLEAFF. Here the CDR3 DNA reads TGTGCCAGCAGCACACTGACAGGGTCCCTTGAAGCTTTCTTT.

This clone was seen more than once but under ten times. V usage is TRBV6-5 and J usage is TRBJ2-5; possibly TRBD1 for D (7 bases). This CDR3 region has 15 residues. V lost 5 bases to trimming and J lost 5 bases, with 18 bases between them. Germline CDR1 and CDR2: MNHEY and SVGAGI. The CDR3 DNA follows: TGTGCCAGCAGTCGGACGCAGGGGGACTGGGAGACCCAGTACTTC. Its protein is CASSRTQGDWETQYF.

V and J are TRBV11-2 and TRBJ1-1, with D unclear. Germline V lookup: CDR1 SGHAT, CDR2 FQNNGV. The V end lost 0 bases, the J end lost 4 bases, and 6 bases lay between the germline ends. This CDR3 has 13 amino acids. CDR3 protein: CASSLDASTEAFF. In DNA form, the CDR3 reads TGTGCCAGCAGCTTAGATGCGAGCACTGAAGCTTTCTTT.

The chain employs TRBV25-1 and TRBJ2-1, with 11 bases identical to TRBD2. Germline V CDR1 and CDR2: MGHDK, SYGVNS. Trimming cost V 4 bases and J 9 bases; bases outside gene matches: 5. This CDR3 contains 14 residues. The CDR3 coding sequence is TGTGCCAGCAGTGTTAGCGGGAGGGCCTCTGAGCAGTTCTTC. Protein sequence: CASSVSGRASEQFF.

The V and J genes are TRBV7-2 and TRBJ2-1; 11 bases match TRBD2. With V trimmed by 2 bases and J by 0 bases, 6 bases remained unmatched. Germline CDR1 reads SGHTA; CDR2 reads FQGNSA. The CDR3 contains 18 residues. The CDR3 nucleotides read TGTGCCAGCAGCTTATTAATAGCGGGGGGGCCCTCCTACAATGAGCAGTTCTTC. As protein: CASSLLIAGGPSYNEQFF. The whole variable domain, filled in from reference TRBV7-2 and TRBJ2-1, reads GAGVSQSPSNKVTEKGKDVELRCDPISGHTALYWYRQSLGQGLEFLIYFQGNSAPDKSGLPSDRFSAERTGGSVSTLTIQRTQQEDSAVYLCASSLLIAGGPSYNEQFFGPGTRLTVL.

The genes are TRBV30 and TRBJ2-1, with a possible D match to TRBD1 (6 bases). Trimming took off 0 bases at V and 5 bases at J, with 17 bases between the two ends. CDR3 length: 16 amino acids. CDR1 is GTSNPN and CDR2 is SVGIG in the germline V gene (reference sequence). The CDR3 reads CAWSVPGTFLDNEQFF. The CDR3 bases are TGTGCCTGGAGTGTCCCCGGGACATTTCTTGACAATGAGCAGTTCTTC.

This chain joins TRBV27 and TRBJ2-1, with 7 bases that match TRBD2. CDR3 length equals 15 residues. Germline CDR1 is MNHEY and CDR2 is SMNVEV (reference sequence). Unmatched junction bases numbered 6, after V lost 3 bases and J lost 4 bases. As DNA, the CDR3 is TGTGCCAGCAGTTTCGGCGGGAGTCGGTACAATGAGCAGTTCTTC. Translation: CASSFGGSRYNEQFF.

The rearrangement uses TRBV6-6 and TRBJ1-5; no firm D call. Germline CDR1 MNHNY, CDR2 SVGAGI (reference sequence). This CDR3 region has 13 residues. V lost 3 bases, J lost 4 bases, and 7 bases lay in between. CDR3 loop: CASSYSNNQPQHF. CDR3 DNA sequence: TGTGCCAGCAGTTATTCCAATAATCAGCCCCAGCATTTT.

This sequence joins TRBV6-6 and TRBJ1-1; tentative D call: TRBD1 (5 bases). Per the germline V gene, CDR1 is MNHNY and CDR2 is SVGAGI (reference sequence). V was trimmed by 2 bases and J by 4 bases, leaving 11 bases between them. The CDR3 contains 14 residues. In DNA form, the CDR3 reads TGTGCCAGCAGTTACGTCAGGGTGGGCACTGAAGCTTTCTTT. Protein product: CASSYVRVGTEAFF.

This sequence joins TRBV7-8 and TRBJ1-2; possibly TRBD1 for D (5 bases). Trimming cost V 2 bases and J 4 bases, with 14 bases left between them. The CDR3 is 15 amino acids. CDR1 is SGHVS and CDR2 is FQNEAQ in the germline V gene. The CDR3 DNA is TGTGCCAGCAGCTTACTCGCGGGGCGCGGCTATGGCTACACCTTC. It specifies CASSLLAGRGYGYTF. Based on the CDR3 plus reference TRBV7-8 and TRBJ1-2, the full variable domain is GAGVSQSPRYKVAKRGQDVALRCDPISGHVSLFWYQQALGQGPEFLTYFQNEAQLDKSGLPSDRFFAERPEGSVSTLKIQRTQQEDSAVYLCASSLLAGRGYGYTFGSGTRLTVV.

V gene TRBV4-1 combines with J gene TRBJ2-5, with TRBD2 matching 8 bases. Germline CDR1 and CDR2: MGHRA and YSYEKL. V was clipped by 3 bases and J by 5 bases; unmatched bases: 5. The CDR3 runs 14 residues. The CDR3 coding sequence is TGCGCCAGCAGCCAGTCCTCTAGCGGGGAGACCCAGTACTTC. This sequence encodes CASSQSSSGETQYF.

This clone showed up just once. V and J are TRBV6-5 and TRBJ1-2, with D possibly TRBD1 on 5 matching bases. Trimming stripped 4 bases from V and 7 bases from J, with 7 bases between. CDR1 MNHEY and CDR2 SVGAGI come from the germline V gene. The CDR3 runs to 11 residues. As DNA, the CDR3 is TGTGCCAGCAGTTCGGGGGGTGGCTACACCTTC. Translating gives CASSSGGGYTF.

This clone was seen a single time. This chain connects TRBV29-1 to TRBJ1-2; 8 bases fit TRBD1. In germline, CDR1 is SQVTM, CDR2 ANQGSEA. There are 13 residues in the CDR3. The V gene end was trimmed by 5 bases and the J gene end by 4 bases; junction bases not matched to a gene: 6. This chain's CDR3 is CSVIGQGSYGYTF. CDR3 DNA: TGCAGCGTTATCGGACAGGGCAGCTATGGCTACACCTTC.

The CDR3 loop reads CASTGWGSDEQFF. The CDR3 nucleotides read TGTGCCAGCACCGGGTGGGGTAGCGATGAGCAGTTCTTC. The V and J genes are TRBV5-6 and TRBJ2-1, with D tentatively TRBD2 (5 bases). Looked up from germline, CDR1 is SGHDT and CDR2 is YYEEEE. The CDR3 is 13 residues long. V shed 6 bases and J shed 8 bases, with 15 bases lying between them.

The table lists this clone with a count of one. The V gene is TRBV29-1, the J gene TRBJ1-3; D gene uncertain. Trimming removed 5 bases from V and 0 bases from J, with 8 bases in between. The CDR3 runs 13 residues. Germline V gene lookup returns CDR1 SQVTM and CDR2 ANQGSEA. The CDR3 nucleotides read TGCAGCGTTAGCCTCAACTCTGGAAACACCATATATTTT. Translating it yields CSVSLNSGNTIYF.

This chain uses TRBV6-5 with TRBJ2-7; D unclear. The CDR3 is 13 residues long. Germline assignment: CDR1 MNHEY and CDR2 SVGAGI. Trimming took 2 bases from V and 0 from J, leaving 5 bases between them. The CDR3 sequence: CASSYDSSYEQYF. The CDR3 coding sequence is TGTGCCAGCAGTTACGATAGCTCCTACGAGCAGTACTTC.

The chain employs TRBV5-4 and TRBJ2-1; maybe TRBD2 (5 bases). This CDR3 contains 16 residues. Trimming stripped 4 bases from V and 7 bases from J, with 21 bases between. Germline CDR1 SGHNT, CDR2 YYREEE (reference sequence). The CDR3 reads CASSPGSGVSGNEQFF. As DNA, the CDR3 is TGTGCCAGCAGCCCGGGGAGTGGCGTGTCTGGGAATGAGCAGTTCTTC.